This TCR beta chain was sequenced in a study of blood T cells in healthy people across ages. Study context: In model experiments, template switching was able to capture about one barcoded beta molecule for every two T cells that were present.

Sample-barcoded 5' priming and a J-beta primer mix drove a second PCR of 7 to 11 cycles. TCRdb re-called the 5' RACE reads through MiXCR, storing one row per CDR3 protein. Seen here are about 640,000 distinct CDR3 sequences, about 54% observed once, and the top ten hold about two fifths. This clonotype was seen a few times. Its antigen is not identified. The CDR3 runs 14 residues. Deletions cut 0 bases from V and 2 bases from J, with 8 bases between. Per the germline V gene, CDR1 is SGHRS and CDR2 is YFSETQ. Points from the study as a whole: In older individuals, TCR beta diversity per million T cells was lower, falling roughly linearly with age. The study found more naive CD4+ cells and higher diversity in long-lived than aged donors.

The material sequenced was blood. This chain joins TRBV5-1 and TRBJ2-5, with D possibly TRBD1 on 6 matching bases. The receptor was derived from a man aged 60 to 75 in good health. The chain's CDR3 is CASSLEQGQETQYF. In nucleotides, the CDR3 is TGCGCCAGCAGCTTGGAGCAGGGGCAAGAGACCCAGTACTTC.